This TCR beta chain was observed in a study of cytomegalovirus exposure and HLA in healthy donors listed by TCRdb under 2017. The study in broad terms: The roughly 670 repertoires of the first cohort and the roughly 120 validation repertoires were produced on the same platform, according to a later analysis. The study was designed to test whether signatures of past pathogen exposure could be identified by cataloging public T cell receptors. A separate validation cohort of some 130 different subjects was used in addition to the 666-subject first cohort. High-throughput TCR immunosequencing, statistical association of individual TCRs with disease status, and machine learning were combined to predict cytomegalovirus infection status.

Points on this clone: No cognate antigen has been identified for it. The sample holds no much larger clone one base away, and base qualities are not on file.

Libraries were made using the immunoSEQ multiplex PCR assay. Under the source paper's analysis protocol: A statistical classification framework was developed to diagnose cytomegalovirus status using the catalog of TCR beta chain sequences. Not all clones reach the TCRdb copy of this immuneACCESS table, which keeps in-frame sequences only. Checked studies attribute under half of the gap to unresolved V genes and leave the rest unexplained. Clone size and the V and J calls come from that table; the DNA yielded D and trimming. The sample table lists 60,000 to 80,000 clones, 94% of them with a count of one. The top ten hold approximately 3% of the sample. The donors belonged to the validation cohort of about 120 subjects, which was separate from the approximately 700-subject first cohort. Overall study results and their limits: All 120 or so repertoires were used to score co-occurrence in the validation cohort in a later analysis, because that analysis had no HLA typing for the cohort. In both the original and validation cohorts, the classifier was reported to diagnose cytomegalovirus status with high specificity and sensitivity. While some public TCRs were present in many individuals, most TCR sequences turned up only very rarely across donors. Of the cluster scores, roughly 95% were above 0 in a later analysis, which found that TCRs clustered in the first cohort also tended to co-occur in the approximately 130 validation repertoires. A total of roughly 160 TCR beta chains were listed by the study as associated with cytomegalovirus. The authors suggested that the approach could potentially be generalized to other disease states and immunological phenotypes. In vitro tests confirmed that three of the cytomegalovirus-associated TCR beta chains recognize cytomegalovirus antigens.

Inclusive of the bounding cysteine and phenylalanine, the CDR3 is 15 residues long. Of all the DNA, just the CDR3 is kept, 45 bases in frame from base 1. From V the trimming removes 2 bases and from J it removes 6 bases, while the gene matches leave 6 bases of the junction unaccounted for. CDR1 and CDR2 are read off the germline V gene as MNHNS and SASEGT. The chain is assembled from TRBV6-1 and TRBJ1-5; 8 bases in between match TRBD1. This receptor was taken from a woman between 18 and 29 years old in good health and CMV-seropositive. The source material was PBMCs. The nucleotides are TGTGCCAGCAGTGAAATGGGACAGGTTCGTCAGCCCCAGCATTTT. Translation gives CASSEMGQVRQPQHF.